One sample yielded the 27 T cell receptor beta chains listed below, sequenced in a study of T cell clonality in common variable immunodeficiency. Profiled with immunoSEQ multiplex PCR; TCRdb holds only in-frame clones, not every one. The sample shows more than 55,000 clones, none of them appearing just once. Sample: peripheral blood mononuclear cells. The receptors here all came from a person between 18 and 75 years old in good health.

This clone was recorded at least ten times. The read falls 3 residues short of the CDR3 end, and the missing part is taken from the germline J gene. This chain connects TRBV20-1 to TRBJ2-2, with D perhaps TRBD1 (6 bases). The CDR3 covers 14 residues. Germline lookup yields CDR1 DFQATT and CDR2 SNEGSKA (reference sequence). Trimming removed 3 bases at V and 1 base at J, with 9 bases between. Incomplete CDR3 DNA: TGCAGTGCTAGCGCGACAGGGAACACCGGGGAG. Translated, it gives CSASATGNTGE. The whole CDR3 reads CSASATGNTGELFF.

Regarding this clone: The DNA ends 3 residues before the CDR3 does, and the rest of the CDR3 is filled in from the germline J gene. The V and J genes are TRBV10-3 and TRBJ2-7; perhaps TRBD2 as D (6 bases). CDR1 is ENHRY and CDR2 is SYGVKD in the germline V gene. CDR3 length: 16 residues. The V end lost 0 bases, the J end lost 4 bases, and 16 bases lay between the germline ends. Partial CDR3 DNA: TGTGCCATCAGTGAGTCGGTGGGGGGTAATCGTTACGAG. It specifies CAISESVGGNRYE. The complete CDR3 protein is CAISESVGGNRYEQYF.

This clone was seen at least ten times. The sequenced fragment ends 3 residues before the CDR3 boundary, so the rest is inferred from the germline J gene. This chain uses TRBV20-1 with TRBJ2-3, with 11 nucleotides matching TRBD2. The CDR3 has 14 amino acids. Germline V CDR1 and CDR2: DFQATT, SNEGSKA (reference sequence). V was clipped by 3 bases and J by 4 bases; unmatched bases: 3. This CDR3 is CSASPSGRSDTQYF. Incomplete CDR3 DNA: TGCAGTGCTAGCCCTAGCGGGAGGTCAGATACG.

This clone was seen repeatedly, ten times or more. The read ends 3 residues shy of where the CDR3 ends; the end is completed using the germline J gene. The genes are TRBV28 and TRBJ1-1; no reliable D call. The CDR3 runs to 13 residues. V was clipped by 10 bases and J by 6 bases, with 18 bases between them. Germline CDR1 and CDR2: MDHEN and SYDVKM. CDR3 protein: CATTFLREAEAFF. The sequenced CDR3 bases are TGTGCCACCACTTTCCTTCGAGAGGCTGAA.

This clone was recorded at least ten times. The CDR3 loop reads CSARAGTFGDTQYF. The sequenced part of the CDR3 DNA is TGCAGTGCTAGAGCCGGGACATTCGGCGATACG. V is TRBV20-1 and J is TRBJ2-3; a weak D match, TRBD1 (6 bases). Read sequence stops 3 residues before the CDR3 end, and the germline J gene provides the missing end. This CDR3 comprises 14 residues. Germline V gives CDR1 DFQATT, CDR2 SNEGSKA (reference sequence). Between the trimmed V and J ends, which lost 1 base and 6 bases, there was a span of 14 bases.

This clone has at least ten counts. The DNA read from the CDR3 is TGTGCCAGCAGCCAAGGGACAGGCTATGGC. It codes for CASSQGTGYG. The full CDR3 protein reads CASSQGTGYGYTF. The rearrangement joins TRBV14 to TRBJ1-2; 7 bases match TRBD1. The DNA ends 3 residues before the CDR3 does, and the rest of the CDR3 is filled in from the germline J gene. From germline, CDR1 is SGHDN and CDR2 FVKESK. This CDR3 spans 13 amino acids. J gave up 4 bases and V 1 base, and 0 bases lay outside the gene matches. Full variable domain (remainder filled in from reference TRBV14 and TRBJ1-2): EAGVTQFPSHSVIEKGQTVTLRCDPISGHDNLYWYRRVMGKEIKFLLHFVKESKQDESGMPNNRFLAERTGGTYSTLKVQPAELEDSGVYFCASSQGTGYGYTFGSGTRLTVV.

In its sample, this clone was seen many times. The read terminates 3 residues before the CDR3 end, so the remaining end is supplied by the germline J gene. This rearrangement joins TRBV19 to TRBJ2-5; D perhaps matches TRBD2 (6 bases). V was pared by 8 bases and J by 4 bases, with 20 bases between. The CDR3 contains 15 residues. Germline V gene sequence: CDR1 LNHDA, CDR2 SQIVND (reference sequence). The part of the CDR3 DNA that was read is TGTGCCAGTGGGTGGGTTGTTAGCGGCAGAGAGACC. Its protein is CASGWVVSGRET. The CDR3 in full is CASGWVVSGRETQYF.

The table lists this clone with many counts. The read ends 3 residues before the CDR3 terminus; that terminus is restored from the germline J gene. The rearrangement links TRBV10-3 to TRBJ2-3, with 11 bases identical to TRBD1. CDR1 is ENHRY, CDR2 SYGVKD, per germline. With V trimmed by 7 bases and J by 1 base, 10 bases remained unmatched. The CDR3 has 17 residues. CDR3 DNA, as far as it was read: TGTGCCATCAAGTCACTATGGACAGGGGGCGGCACAGATACG. Amino acid sequence: CAIKSLWTGGGTDT. The whole CDR3 reads CAIKSLWTGGGTDTQYF.

This clone has ten or more counts. The read ends 3 residues shy of where the CDR3 ends; the end is completed using the germline J gene. The V call is TRBV5-1, the J call TRBJ1-4; 9 bases match TRBD1. This CDR3 spans 15 amino acids. Trimming cost V 4 bases and J 2 bases; bases outside gene matches: 3. From germline, CDR1 is SGHRS and CDR2 YFSETQ. CDR3 residues: CASSPGQGTNEKLFF. The sequenced part of the CDR3 DNA is TGCGCCAGCAGCCCGGGACAGGGCACTAATGAAAAA.

In its sample, this clone was seen many times. The CDR3 extends 3 residues past the end of the read, so its final part is completed from the germline J gene. V gene TRBV10-3 combines with J gene TRBJ2-1, with 11 bases identical to TRBD2. V was clipped by 6 bases and J by 7 bases; unmatched bases: 8. The CDR3 has 15 residues. Looked up from germline, CDR1 is ENHRY and CDR2 is SYGVKD. CDR3 DNA, as far as it was read: TGTGCCATCAGATCCACTAGCGGGAGTCAAAATGAG. Protein sequence: CAIRSTSGSQNE. The CDR3, in full, reads CAIRSTSGSQNEQFF.

This clone was observed at least ten times. The DNA ends 3 residues before the CDR3 does, and the rest of the CDR3 is filled in from the germline J gene. This chain uses TRBV5-4 with TRBJ2-1, with D unresolved. Germline V lookup: CDR1 SGHNT, CDR2 YYREEE (reference sequence). V was cut by 0 bases and J by 4 bases, with 5 bases left in between. This CDR3 spans 13 amino acids. The DNA read from the CDR3 is TGTGCCAGCAGCTTGGACAGTTACAATGAG. This sequence encodes CASSLDSYNE. The whole CDR3 sequence is CASSLDSYNEQFF.

In this sample, this clone turned up many times. Read data end 3 residues before the CDR3 end; the end is taken from the germline J gene. This chain uses TRBV5-1 with TRBJ1-1; no reliable D call. The CDR3 totals 15 residues. The ends were cut back, 4 bases at V and 1 base at J, with 14 bases in the middle. Looked up from germline, CDR1 is SGHRS and CDR2 is YFSETQ. Partial CDR3 DNA: TGCGCCAGCAGCGCCAGTGCTTTGTGGAACACTGAA. Its protein is CASSASALWNTE. Given in full, the CDR3 is CASSASALWNTEAFF.

This clone was found many times. Read coverage stops 3 residues before the CDR3 terminus; the germline J gene supplies the remainder. V gene TRBV7-9 combines with J gene TRBJ2-7; 11 bases fit TRBD1. Germline V CDR1 and CDR2: SEHNR, FQNEAQ (reference sequence). This CDR3 contains 15 residues. Trimming at V came to 6 bases and at J to 5 bases, leaving 9 bases not matched to a gene. Incomplete CDR3 DNA: TGTGCCAGCAGTCAAACCGGGACAGGGGGACACGAG. It yields the protein CASSQTGTGGHE. The entire CDR3 protein reads CASSQTGTGGHEQYF.

This clone was seen many times. CDR3 bases read: TGTGCCAGCAATAGAGACACAGATACG. Its protein is CASNRDTDT. In full, the CDR3 is CASNRDTDTQYF. The rearrangement links TRBV28 to TRBJ2-3; D is uncertain. The read finishes 3 residues shy of the CDR3 end, and the germline J gene is used to complete it. V was trimmed by 7 bases and J by 2 bases, leaving 7 bases between them. The CDR3 length is 12 residues. Germline assignment: CDR1 MDHEN and CDR2 SYDVKM.

This clone was seen repeatedly, ten times or more. Read data end 3 residues before the CDR3 end; the end is taken from the germline J gene. Other DNA sequences in the same sample also yield this CDR3. The chain joins TRBV5-1 to TRBJ2-7; D is unresolved. Between the trimmed V and J ends, which lost 0 bases and 4 bases, there was a span of 5 bases. The CDR3 is made up of 12 amino acids. The germline CDR1 and CDR2 sequences are SGHRS and YFSETQ. CDR3 amino acids: CASSLGAYEQYF. The sequenced part of the CDR3 DNA is TGCGCCAGCAGCTTGGGAGCATACGAG.

This clone was counted at least ten times. Read data end 3 residues before the CDR3 end; the end is taken from the germline J gene. V usage is TRBV30 and J usage is TRBJ2-5; the D gene is possibly TRBD2 (5 bases). V lost 0 bases to trimming and J lost 2 bases, with 13 bases between them. The CDR3 extends over 15 amino acids. From germline, CDR1 is GTSNPN and CDR2 SVGIG (reference sequence). CDR3 DNA (partial): TGTGCCTGGAGTGTACAAACGGGGAGACAAGAGACC. This codes for CAWSVQTGRQET. The complete CDR3 reads CAWSVQTGRQETQYF.

As concerns this clone: One end of the junction fails to match germline, which may point to a read error. The CDR3 extends 3 residues past the end of the read, so its final part is completed from the germline J gene. J is TRBJ1-2 and V is TRBV7-9, with 7 nucleotides matching TRBD1. CDR1 and CDR2 (germline): SEHNR, FQNEAQ (reference sequence). The CDR3 contains 14 residues. The CDR3 bases that were read are TGTTCCAGCAGCTTAAGTAGGACAGGTGATGGC. It translates to CSSSLSRTGDG. The whole CDR3 protein is CSSSLSRTGDGYTF. The complete variable domain, with remaining parts taken from reference TRBV7-9 and TRBJ1-2, reads DTGVSQNPRHKITKRGQNVTFRCDPISEHNRLYWYRQTLGQGPEFLTYFQNEAQLEKSRLLSDRFSAERPKGSFSTLEIQRTEQGDSAMYLCSSSLSRTGDGYTFGSGTRLTVV.

This clone was picked up many times. The read terminates 3 residues before the CDR3 end, so the remaining end is supplied by the germline J gene. The chain combines TRBV2 with TRBJ2-5, with TRBD2 identical over 10 bases. This CDR3 is 16 amino acids long. Trimming at V came to 7 bases and at J to 0 bases, leaving 8 bases not matched to a gene. Germline V gives CDR1 SNHLY, CDR2 FYNNEI. The CDR3 reads CASTEGLAMYQETQYF. CDR3 DNA, as far as it was read: TGTGCCAGCACCGAGGGACTAGCGATGTACCAAGAGACC.

This clone has a count of ten or more. The read is 3 residues too short to cover the CDR3 end, so that end is filled in from the germline J gene. The chain uses TRBV30 and TRBJ2-7; TRBD1 aligns across 10 bases. Germline V gene lookup returns CDR1 GTSNPN and CDR2 SVGIG (reference sequence). J lost 4 bases, V lost 3 bases, and 15 bases had no gene match. The CDR3 spans 17 residues. The CDR3 region is CAWSAIRQGAPPYEQYF. CDR3 bases read: TGTGCCTGGAGCGCAATCCGACAGGGGGCGCCTCCATACGAG. Based on the CDR3 plus reference TRBV30 and TRBJ2-7, the full variable domain is SQTIHQWPATLVQPVGSPLSLECTVEGTSNPNLYWYRQAAGRGLQLLFYSVGIGQISSEVPQNLSASRPQDRQFILSSKKLLLSDSGFYLCAWSAIRQGAPPYEQYFGPGTRLTVT.

A note on this clone: A read error may explain this, as a much larger clone is one base away. The read comes to an end 3 residues before the CDR3 does, leaving the germline J gene to fill in the end. The chain joins TRBV11-1 to TRBJ2-5; 9 positions match TRBD1. The CDR3 covers 13 residues. Germline V gives CDR1 SGHAT, CDR2 FQDESV (reference sequence). The ends lost 3 bases at V and 4 bases at J; junction bases unmatched: 0. The CDR3 here is CASSLDRGETQYF. CDR3 bases read: TGTGCCAGCAGCTTGGACAGGGGAGAGACC.

This clone was found many times. The read terminates 3 residues before the CDR3 end, so the remaining end is supplied by the germline J gene. J is TRBJ1-5 and V is TRBV5-4; 9 bases match TRBD1. J was trimmed by 1 base and V by 10 bases; bases with no gene match: 6. The CDR3 sequence is 14 residues long. Germline CDR1 SGHNT, CDR2 YYREEE (reference sequence). CDR3 residues: CAWSTGGSNQPQHF. CDR3 DNA, as far as it was read: TGTGCCTGGTCGACAGGGGGAAGCAATCAGCCC.

This clone has a count of ten or more. From the germline J gene comes the end of the CDR3, since the read stops 3 residues before it. The rearrangement uses TRBV10-3 and TRBJ2-4; unclear D gene. The V end was cut by 4 bases, the J end by 2 bases, with 15 bases between. CDR1 is ENHRY and CDR2 is SYGVKD in the germline V gene. CDR3 length: 16 residues. The CDR3 is CAISAGMSDSKNIQYF. The covered CDR3 bases are TGTGCCATCAGTGCTGGCATGAGTGATTCCAAAAACATT.

This clone showed up many times. The read halts 3 residues ahead of the CDR3 end, with the missing end drawn from the germline J gene. The V and J genes are TRBV12-3 or TRBV12-4 and TRBJ2-1, with 10 bases fitting TRBD2. The CDR3 spans 16 residues. V was clipped by 8 bases and J by 7 bases; unmatched bases: 14. The sequenced part of the CDR3 DNA is TGTGCCAGCTCCCCCCCAAGGCAGCGGGAGGGAAATGAG. Its protein is CASSPPRQREGNE. The full-length CDR3 reads as CASSPPRQREGNEQFF.

This clone has a count of ten or more. The observed sequence ends 3 residues before the CDR3 terminus, with the missing tail filled in from the germline J gene. The chain uses TRBV7-2 and TRBJ1-5; D perhaps matches TRBD1 (6 bases). The CDR3 is 13 amino acids. V dropped 4 bases and J dropped 6 bases, with 10 bases sitting between them. Germline V CDR1 and CDR2: SGHTA, FQGNSA. CDR3 DNA (partial): TGTGCCAGCAGCTCCCCAGGGGTTCAGCCC. Its protein is CASSSPGVQP. The whole CDR3 is CASSSPGVQPQHF.

This clone showed up many times. From the germline J gene comes the end of the CDR3, since the read stops 3 residues before it. The gene calls are TRBV5-1 and TRBJ1-3, with D possibly TRBD1 on 6 matching bases. V lost 5 bases and J 0 bases, leaving 12 bases between the germline ends. The CDR3 length is 15 residues. Germline V gene lookup returns CDR1 SGHRS and CDR2 YFSETQ. Here the CDR3 reads CASRSTGSSGNTIYF. CDR3 bases read: TGCGCCAGCAGAAGTACAGGGAGCTCTGGAAACACC.

Turning to this clone: The read ends 3 residues shy of where the CDR3 ends; the end is completed using the germline J gene. This sequence joins TRBV7-9 and TRBJ2-7; D is perhaps TRBD1 or TRBD2 (5 bases each). The V end was cut by 1 base, the J end by 2 bases, with 9 bases between. The CDR3 runs 14 residues. The germline V gene has CDR1 SEHNR and CDR2 FQNEAQ (reference sequence). The covered CDR3 bases are TGTGCCAGCAGCTTAGGAGGGGCCCCCTACGAG. Amino acids: CASSLGGAPYE. The CDR3, in full, reads CASSLGGAPYEQYF. Together with reference TRBV7-9 and TRBJ2-7, the CDR3 gives the full variable domain: DTGVSQNPRHKITKRGQNVTFRCDPISEHNRLYWYRQTLGQGPEFLTYFQNEAQLEKSRLLSDRFSAERPKGSFSTLEIQRTEQGDSAMYLCASSLGGAPYEQYFGPGTRLTVT.

The table lists this clone with many counts. The sequenced part of the CDR3 DNA is TGCAGTGCTAGAGACACCTACTCCTACAATGAG. It specifies CSARDTYSYNE. The whole CDR3 sequence reads CSARDTYSYNEQFF. The chain uses TRBV20-1 and TRBJ2-1, with D uncertain. Coverage ceases 3 residues before the CDR3 finishes, and the germline J gene fills in the end. V was shortened by 0 bases and J by 0 bases, with 6 bases between the two germline ends. Germline values: CDR1 DFQATT, CDR2 SNEGSKA (reference sequence). The CDR3 is made up of 14 amino acids.